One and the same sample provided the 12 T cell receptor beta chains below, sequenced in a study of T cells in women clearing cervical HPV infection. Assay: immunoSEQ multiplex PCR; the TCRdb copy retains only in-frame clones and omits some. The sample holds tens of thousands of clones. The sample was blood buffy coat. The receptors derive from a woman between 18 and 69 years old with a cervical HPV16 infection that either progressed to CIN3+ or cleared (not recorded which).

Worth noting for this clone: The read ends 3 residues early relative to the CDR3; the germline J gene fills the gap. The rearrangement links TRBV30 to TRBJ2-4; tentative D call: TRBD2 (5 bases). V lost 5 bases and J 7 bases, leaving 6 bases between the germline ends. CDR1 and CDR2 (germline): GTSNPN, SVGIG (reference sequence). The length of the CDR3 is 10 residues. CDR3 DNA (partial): TGTGCCTGGTCGGGGAACATT. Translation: CAWSGNI. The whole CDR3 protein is CAWSGNIQYF.

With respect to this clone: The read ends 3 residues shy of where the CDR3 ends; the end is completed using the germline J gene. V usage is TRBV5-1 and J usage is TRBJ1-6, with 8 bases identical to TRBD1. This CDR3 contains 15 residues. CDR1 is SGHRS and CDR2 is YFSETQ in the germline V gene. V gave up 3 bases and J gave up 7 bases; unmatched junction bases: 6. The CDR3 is CASSWAGGGNSPLHF. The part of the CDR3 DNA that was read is TGCGCCAGCAGCTGGGCAGGGGGCGGAAATTCACCC.

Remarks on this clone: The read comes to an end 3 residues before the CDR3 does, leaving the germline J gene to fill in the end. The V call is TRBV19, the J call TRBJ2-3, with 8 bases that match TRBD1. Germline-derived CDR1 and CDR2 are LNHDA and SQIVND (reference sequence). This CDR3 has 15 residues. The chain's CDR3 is CASSITDRGWETQYF. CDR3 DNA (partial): TGTGCCAGTAGTATAACCGACAGGGGATGGGAGACG. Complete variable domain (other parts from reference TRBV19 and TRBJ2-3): DGGITQSPKYLFRKEGQNVTLSCEQNLNHDAMYWYRQDPGQGLRLIYYSQIVNDFQKGDIAEGYSVSREKKESFPLTVTSAQKNPTAFYLCASSITDRGWETQYFGPGTRLTVL.

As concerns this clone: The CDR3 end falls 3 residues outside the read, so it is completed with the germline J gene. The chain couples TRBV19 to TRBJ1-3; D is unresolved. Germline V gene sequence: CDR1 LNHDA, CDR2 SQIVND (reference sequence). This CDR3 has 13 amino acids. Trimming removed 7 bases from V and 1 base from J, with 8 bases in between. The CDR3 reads CASTSLSGNTIYF. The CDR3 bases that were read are TGTGCCAGTACAAGCCTTTCTGGAAACACC.

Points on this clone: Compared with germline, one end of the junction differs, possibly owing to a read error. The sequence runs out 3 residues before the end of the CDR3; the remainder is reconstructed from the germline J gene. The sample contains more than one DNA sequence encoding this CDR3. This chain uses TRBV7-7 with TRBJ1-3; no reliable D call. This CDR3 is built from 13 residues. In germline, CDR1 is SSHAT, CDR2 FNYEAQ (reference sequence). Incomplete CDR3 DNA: TGTGCCAGCAGCCCCGGGGTAACGAACACT. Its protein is CASSPGVTNT. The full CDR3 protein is CASSPGVTNTIYF.

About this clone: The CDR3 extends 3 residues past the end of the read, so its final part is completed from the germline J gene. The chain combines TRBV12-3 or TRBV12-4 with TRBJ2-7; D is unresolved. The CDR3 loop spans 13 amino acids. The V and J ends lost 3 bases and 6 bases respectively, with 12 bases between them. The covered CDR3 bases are TGTGCCAGCAGTTTTGCGGTTCCCGGCGAG. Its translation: CASSFAVPGE. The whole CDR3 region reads CASSFAVPGEQYF.

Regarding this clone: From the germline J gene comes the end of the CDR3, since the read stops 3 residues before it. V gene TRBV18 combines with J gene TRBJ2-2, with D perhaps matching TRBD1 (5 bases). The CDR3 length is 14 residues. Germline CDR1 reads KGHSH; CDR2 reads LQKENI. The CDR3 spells CASSPYTGAEKLFF. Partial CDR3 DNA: TGTGCCAGCTCTCCGTACACAGGTGCGGAAAAG. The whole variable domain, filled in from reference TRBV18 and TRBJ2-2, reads NAGVMQNPRHLVRRRGQEARLRCSPMKGHSHVYWYRQLPEEGLKFMVYLQKENIIDESGMPKERFSAEFPKEGPSILRIQQVVRGDSAAYFCASSPYTGAEKLFFGEGSRLTVL.

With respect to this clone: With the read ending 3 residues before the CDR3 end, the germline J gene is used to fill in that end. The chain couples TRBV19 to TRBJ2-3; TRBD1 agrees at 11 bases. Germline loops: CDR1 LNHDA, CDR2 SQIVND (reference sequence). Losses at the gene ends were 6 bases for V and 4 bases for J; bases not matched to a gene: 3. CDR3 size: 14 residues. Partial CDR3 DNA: TGTGCCAGTAGGGACAGGGGGCAGTCAGATACG. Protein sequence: CASRDRGQSDT. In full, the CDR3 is CASRDRGQSDTQYF.

This CDR3 reads CASSLAGHGANVLTF. The covered CDR3 bases are TGTGCCAGCAGCTTAGCGGGGCATGGGGCCAACGTC. The genes are TRBV7-2 and TRBJ2-6; weak D call: TRBD1 (5 bases). With the read ending 3 residues before the CDR3 end, the germline J gene is used to fill in that end. Germline loops: CDR1 SGHTA, CDR2 FQGNSA. This CDR3 has 15 amino acids. Trimming took off 0 bases at V and 3 bases at J, with 6 bases between the two ends.

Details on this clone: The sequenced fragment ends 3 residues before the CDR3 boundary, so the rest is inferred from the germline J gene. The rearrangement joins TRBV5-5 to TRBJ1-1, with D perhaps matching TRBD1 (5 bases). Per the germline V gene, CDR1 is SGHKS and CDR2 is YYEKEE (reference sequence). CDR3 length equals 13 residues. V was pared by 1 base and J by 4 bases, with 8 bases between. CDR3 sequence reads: CASSLRGATEAFF. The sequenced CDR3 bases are TGTGCCAGCAGCTTGAGGGGAGCCACTGAA.

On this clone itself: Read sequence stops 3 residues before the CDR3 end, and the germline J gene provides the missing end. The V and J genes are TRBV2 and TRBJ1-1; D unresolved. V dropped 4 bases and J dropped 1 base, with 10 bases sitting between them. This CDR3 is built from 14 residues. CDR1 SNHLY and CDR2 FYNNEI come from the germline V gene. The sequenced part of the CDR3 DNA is TGTGCCAGCAGTGGCGGGCTGGGGAACACTGAA. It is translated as CASSGGLGNTE. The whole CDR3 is CASSGGLGNTEAFF.

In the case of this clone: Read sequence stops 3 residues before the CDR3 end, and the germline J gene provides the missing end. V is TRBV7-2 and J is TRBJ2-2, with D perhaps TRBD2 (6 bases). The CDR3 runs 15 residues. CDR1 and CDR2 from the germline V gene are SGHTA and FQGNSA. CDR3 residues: CASSLRGFRNEKLFF. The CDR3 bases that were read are TGTGCCAGCAGCCTCCGGGGGTTTAGGAATGAAAAG.